This T cell receptor beta chain was profiled in a study of response to subunit inactivated influenza vaccine. The table lists this clonotype with a few counts. What it binds is unknown. TCRdb re-called the RT-PCR reads through MiXCR, storing one row per CDR3 protein. The data contain approximately 700,000 distinct CDR3 sequences, 15% to 19% of them singletons. V lost 6 bases to trimming and J lost 6 bases; unmatched junction nucleotides: 5. CDR1 is MNHNS, CDR2 SASEGT, per germline. The CDR3 has 14 residues. Overall study findings and caveats: It was the authors' suggestion that each seasonal influenza vaccination recruits few new T cells.

Sequenced here: PBMCs from blood, sampled 11 to 12 days after vaccination. The TCR originated in a man over 45 who received an inactivated influenza vaccine. The J gene is TRBJ1-4, the V gene TRBV6-1; TRBD1 aligns across 9 bases. The CDR3 here is CASSPGQGDEKLFF. CDR3 nucleotides: TGTGCCAGCAGCCCGGGACAGGGTGATGAAAAACTGTTTTTT.